This T cell receptor beta chain was observed in a study of T cells in pancreatic ductal adenocarcinoma. Surgery without prior neoadjuvant therapy was the treatment of the selected pancreatic ductal adenocarcinoma patients. Broader study findings: No significant tumor-blood clonality difference; means were about 0.11 and 0.072. Tumor-versus-blood clonality comparisons may be biased toward lower tumor diversity.

With respect to this clone: The antigen remains unidentified.

Profiled with immunoSEQ multiplex PCR; TCRdb holds only in-frame clones, not every one. The sample has 4,500 to 6,000 clones; less than 75% are singletons. The source is a human donor with pancreatic ductal adenocarcinoma. Sequencing input: pancreatic tumor tissue.

CDR3 in DNA: TGTGCCAGCAGCTTAACTGACAGGGGTCCGGGGACCTTC. It is translated as CASSLTDRGPGTF. The V gene is TRBV11-2, the J gene TRBJ1-2; 8 nucleotides match TRBD1. Germline values: CDR1 SGHAT, CDR2 FQNNGV. The length of the CDR3 is 13 residues. The V gene end was trimmed by 2 bases and the J gene end by 14 bases; junction bases not matched to a gene: 10.